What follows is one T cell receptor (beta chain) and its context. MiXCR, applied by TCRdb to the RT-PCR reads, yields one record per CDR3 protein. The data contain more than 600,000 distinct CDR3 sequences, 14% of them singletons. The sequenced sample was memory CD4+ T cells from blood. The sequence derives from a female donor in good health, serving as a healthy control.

The chain's CDR3 is CSASPGLTSGITQDTQYF. In DNA form, the CDR3 reads TGCAGTGCTTCCCCTGGATTGACTAGCGGGATAACCCAAGATACGCAGTATTTT. The rearrangement uses TRBV20-1 and TRBJ2-3, with 11 bases lining up with TRBD2. Trimming cost V 5 bases and J 5 bases; bases outside gene matches: 18. There are 18 residues in the CDR3. The germline V gene has CDR1 DFQATT and CDR2 SNEGSKA (reference sequence).